This T cell receptor beta chain was identified during a study of T cell changes during pregnancy in multiple sclerosis. Clones were sequenced by immunoSEQ multiplex PCR, and TCRdb holds only the in-frame ones, with some missing. The sample consists of some 87,000 clones, over 80% of them appearing once. This CDR3 spans 16 amino acids. V dropped 4 bases and J dropped 4; count of bases not matched to a gene: 11. Germline V lookup: CDR1 SGHRS, CDR2 YFSETQ. The receptor was isolated from a female donor with multiple sclerosis, enrolled in a pregnancy study. The chain couples TRBV5-1 to TRBJ2-1, with 7 bases matching TRBD1. Sequenced material: peripheral blood, taken in the first trimester of pregnancy. The CDR3 sequence: CASSPTGAPSYNEQFF. DNA of the CDR3: TGCGCCAGCAGCCCCACAGGGGCCCCGTCATACAATGAGCAGTTCTTC.